The entry that follows covers one TCR beta chain sequence. Its specificity is unknown. Measured with immunoSEQ multiplex PCR; TCRdb has only the in-frame clones, and not every one. The table lists about 690,000 clones, less than 95% of them singletons, with 30% to 40% in the top ten. These data belong to a study of shared clonotypes between healthy human individuals. Overall study: Donors were a couple of women and a few men aged 18 to 49. Study outcomes and limitations: Only blood was sampled; tissue repertoires likely differ. Larger richness was generally estimated for naive than memory subsets. Investigators expected sequencing depth to affect clonotype sharing among donors.

The CDR3 sequence is 13 residues long. V shed 3 bases and J shed 7 bases, with 10 bases lying between them. Germline loops: CDR1 MNHEY, CDR2 SMNVEV (reference sequence). The rearrangement joins TRBV27 to TRBJ1-5; D remains unclear. This receptor was identified in a man aged 18 to 30 in good health. Some clones in this sample may be carry-over from other donors' samples. The sequenced sample consisted of memory CD8+ T cells from PBMCs. Subset defined: CD45RO+ cells pooled with CCR7-negative TemRA cells. CDR3 DNA: TGTGCCAGCAGTTTTAGAACGGCGCAGCCCCAGCATTTT. Translated, it gives CASSFRTAQPQHF.